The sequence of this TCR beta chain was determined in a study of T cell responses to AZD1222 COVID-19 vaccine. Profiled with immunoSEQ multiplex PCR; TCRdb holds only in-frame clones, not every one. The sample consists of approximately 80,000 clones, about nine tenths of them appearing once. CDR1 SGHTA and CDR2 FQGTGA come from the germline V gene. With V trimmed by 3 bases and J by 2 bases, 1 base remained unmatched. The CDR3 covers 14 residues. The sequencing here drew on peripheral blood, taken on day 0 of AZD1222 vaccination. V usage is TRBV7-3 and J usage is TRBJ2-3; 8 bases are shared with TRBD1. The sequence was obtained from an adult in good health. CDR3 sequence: CASSLGQDTDTQYF. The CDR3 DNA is TGTGCCAGCAGCTTGGGACAGGACACAGATACGCAGTATTTT.